This T cell receptor beta chain originates from a study of blood T cell repertoires in COVID-19. Some clones are missing from TCRdb's copy, which holds only in-frame ones; the method was immunoSEQ multiplex PCR. The repertoire holds under 200,000 clones, with 70% to 90% as singletons. The CDR3 length is 15 residues. V lost 2 bases, J lost 7 bases, and 7 bases stayed unmatched. CDR1 is SNHLY, CDR2 FYNNEI, per germline. The sequence derives from a woman aged 40 to 50 in a cohort exposed to, infected with or recovered from COVID-19 (not recorded which). The rearrangement joins TRBV2 to TRBJ1-4; 7 positions agree with TRBD1. The sequenced material came from PBMCs or T cells enriched from blood (not recorded which). The CDR3 bases are TGTGCCAGCAGTGAATATGTAGGGGGCGGTGAAAAACTGTTTTTT. This codes for CASSEYVGGGEKLFF.